This T cell receptor (beta chain) was identified during a study of blood T cell repertoires in COVID-19. Study-wide background: Sources were T cells, B-cell-depleted T cells, or PBMCs; the material itself was cDNA or gDNA.

With 0 bases removed from V and 1 base from J, the gap between germline ends came to 6 bases. The CDR3 is 14 amino acids. The germline gives CDR1 MNHEY, CDR2 SMNVEV (reference sequence). In the authors' workflow: Reference gene primer amplification gave estimated nucleated cell counts. TCRdb's table, derived via immunoSEQ multiplex PCR, lists solely in-frame clones and lacks some. That table supplies the V and J calls and clone size; D and trimming were determined from the DNA. The sample has around 230,000 clones; roughly 85% are singletons. The V and J genes are TRBV27 and TRBJ1-1; D is unresolved. This receptor was obtained from a man between 50 and 59 years old with COVID-19, enrolled during active disease. Sequencing was done on a sample of peripheral blood. The chain's CDR3 is CASSLSTANTEAFF. The CDR3 DNA sequence: TGTGCCAGCAGTTTATCTACAGCGAACACTGAAGCTTTCTTT.